These T cell receptor beta chains were read from a single sample in a study of shared clonotypes between healthy human individuals. Clones were read by immunoSEQ multiplex PCR, and TCRdb kept only the in-frame ones, dropping some. The sample records about 2 million clones, approximately 95% being singletons. Input material: naive CD4+ T cells sorted from blood. The receptors here all came from a man between 18 and 35 years old in good health. CDR3s include the opening cysteine and the closing phenylalanine or tryptophan. D genes are given only for firm matches.

V,D,CDR3
TRBV6-5,NA,CASSYSTGVYEQYF
TRBV14,TRBD2,CASSQVGGGARDTQYF
TRBV30,TRBD1,CAWNRGSGNTIYF
TRBV28,NA,CASSLPVPLYEQYF
TRBV2,TRBD2,CASRERELYEQYF
TRBV6-5,NA,CASSYSGILGEKLFF
TRBV19,TRBD1,CASSTGFNNSPLHF
TRBV5-1,NA,CASSLELPAYEQYF
TRBV6-1,TRBD1,CASRFRGSTYEQYF
TRBV30,NA,CAKGTPGTEAFF
TRBV2,NA,CASKFMALNTGELFF
TRBV27,NA,CASSLAGLQETQYF
TRBV5-8,NA,CASSSTMNTEAFF
TRBV30,TRBD1,CAWSTGQGRRNEQFF
TRBV5-1,NA,CASSLEGVNQPQHF
TRBV6-1,NA,CASSGITYVGSYNEQFF
TRBV25-1,NA,CASSGQDRYSNQPQHF
TRBV18,TRBD1,CASSPGTGPETQYF
TRBV19,NA,CASTDTTEAFF
TRBV30,NA,CAWKADWKHEQYF
TRBV11-2,NA,CASSSLGGMSSYEQYF
TRBV10-3,NA,CAISERQGGVAEQFF
TRBV5-1,TRBD2,CASSRQLAGANTGELFF
TRBV5-1,TRBD1,CASSPRGQSNYGYTF
TRBV2,NA,CASSEAGLIVSTDTQYF
TRBV5-1,NA,CASIVQGVTYEQYF
TRBV7-2,NA,CASSYTANTGELFF
TRBV19,NA,CASSIWQGTDTQYF
TRBV6-5,NA,CASSYTRGAHNEQFF
TRBV19,NA,CASTGTPSYEQYF
TRBV7-3,TRBD1,CASSLEGASNQPQHF
TRBV4-1,NA,CASSREGDTDTQYF
TRBV9,TRBD1,CASSVEGTGRRETQYF
TRBV5-4,NA,CASSLAPEGYEKLFF
TRBV7-4,NA,CASSLVLRDLQYF
TRBV7-2,NA,CASSWSQGSLGGELFF
TRBV6-6,NA,CASQTTGHGYTF
TRBV7-2,NA,CASSPGVGNYGYTF
TRBV11-2,NA,CASSFDSSEPYSPLHF
TRBV6-6,NA,CATARDEKLFF
TRBV5-8,TRBD1,CASRDRGNNEQFF
TRBV5-4,NA,CASSLGRAQETQYF
TRBV6-5,NA,CASKAGAGNTIYF
TRBV27,TRBD1,CARGGHRDSQRFCSYEQYF
TRBV6-6,NA,CASTASANTGELFF
TRBV7-2,TRBD2,CASSLGGSGSVEYF
TRBV14,NA,CASSQGVLGDHTEAFF
TRBV29-1,NA,CSVQGPTTNEKLFF